The following is a T cell receptor beta chain sequence with its context. These data originate in a study of blood T cell repertoires in COVID-19. The table came from immunoSEQ multiplex PCR; TCRdb's copy has only in-frame clones and leaves some out. There are a few hundred thousand clones in the sample; roughly 85% occur only once, and 3.5% to 5.5% lies in the top ten. This CDR3 region has 15 residues. The junction had 7 bases not matched to a gene; V was cut back by 6 bases and J by 5 bases. The V gene's germline CDR1 is MNHEY and CDR2 SVGAGI. The chain has TRBV6-5 and TRBJ1-6; TRBD1 agrees at 7 bases. The material sequenced was PBMCs or T cells enriched from blood (not recorded which). This sequence was found in a woman aged 25 to 45 who had recovered from COVID-19. In nucleotides, the CDR3 is TGTGCCAGCAGACAGGGGTTAGGGGATAATTCACCCCTCCACTTT. The encoded protein is CASRQGLGDNSPLHF.